The 20 T cell receptor beta chains below come from one sample, sequenced in a study of post-analysis software for immune sequencing data. The study, taken as a whole, reports: A few TRBV segments occurring more often in patients than controls included TRBV5-6, TRBV5-1 and TRBV20-1.

Antigens for these TCRs are unknown. cDNA libraries for TCR beta contained unique molecular identifiers. Using its own MiXCR run on the PCR reads, TCRdb lists one record per CDR3 protein. Of under 900,000 distinct CDR3 sequences listed, roughly 50% are singletons. Source material: blood. The receptors were sampled from a girl under 18 with multiple sclerosis.

This chain links TRBV18 with TRBJ2-5; D gene unclear. Germline V lookup: CDR1 KGHSH, CDR2 LQKENI. CDR3 length: 13 amino acids. V dropped 1 base and J dropped 4 bases, with 7 bases sitting between them. The CDR3 bases are TGTGCCAGCTCACCACTGGGTTCAGAGACCCAGTACTTC. Its translation: CASSPLGSETQYF.

This chain uses TRBV15 with TRBJ2-7, with 8 positions matching TRBD1. The J call could be wrong; TRBJ2-5 is a better fit for the DNA end. CDR3 length equals 14 residues. Germline values: CDR1 LNHNV, CDR2 YYDKDF (reference sequence). The CDR3 region has the DNA TGTGCCACCAGCAGAACGGACAGGGCAGAGACCCAGTACTTC. Translating it yields CATSRTDRAETQYF.

The chain has TRBV7-2 and TRBJ2-5; 8 bases are shared with TRBD1. The CDR3 is 15 amino acids. With 4 bases clipped from V and 11 bases from J, the junction kept 15 bases outside the gene matches. Germline lookup yields CDR1 SGHTA and CDR2 FQGNSA. CDR3 loop: CASSSQTGVVREQYF. CDR3 sequence (DNA): TGTGCCAGCAGCTCCCAGACAGGGGTGGTGAGAGAGCAGTACTTC.

The chain carries TRBV20-1 and TRBJ2-7, with D hard to call. The V gene lost 5 bases and the J gene lost 2 bases, with 16 bases spanning the gap. CDR3 size: 14 residues. Germline-derived CDR1 and CDR2 are DFQATT and SNEGSKA (reference sequence). The CDR3 coding sequence is TGCAGTGCTGAGGCGCGGCACGGAGCCTACGAGCAGTACTTC. Protein sequence: CSAEARHGAYEQYF.

V and J are TRBV5-1 and TRBJ2-1, with a tentative D call TRBD2 (6 bases). Per the germline V gene, CDR1 is SGHRS and CDR2 is YFSETQ. CDR3 length: 17 amino acids. V was cut by 3 bases and J by 6 bases, with 22 bases left in between. CDR3 bases: TGCGCCAGCAGCTCCCTGGGTGCGGGGAAAAGAGGCAATGAGCAGTTCTTC. This gives the protein CASSSLGAGKRGNEQFF.

The chain has TRBV29-1 and TRBJ1-2; TRBD1 agrees at 9 bases. Germline values: CDR1 SQVTM, CDR2 ANQGSEA. Trimming cost V 5 bases and J 6 bases; bases outside gene matches: 7. This CDR3 spans 13 amino acids. The CDR3 region is CSVRGWDRDGYTF. The CDR3 DNA reads as TGCAGCGTTAGAGGATGGGACAGGGATGGCTACACCTTC.

This clonotype has a single count. This rearrangement joins TRBV5-1 to TRBJ1-5, with D unresolved. Per germline, CDR1 SGHRS and CDR2 YFSETQ. This CDR3 comprises 16 residues. With 0 bases removed from V and 0 bases from J, the gap between germline ends came to 10 bases. The CDR3 coding sequence is TGCGCCAGCAGCTTGGGGACGGGTTTTAGCAATCAGCCCCAGCATTTT. Its protein product is CASSLGTGFSNQPQHF.

This clonotype occurred a few times. The chain links TRBV3-1 to TRBJ2-7; 9 positions match TRBD2. CDR1 and CDR2 (germline): LGHDT, YNNKEL (reference sequence). The V gene end was trimmed by 0 bases and the J gene end by 3 bases; junction bases not matched to a gene: 3. The CDR3 sequence is 15 residues long. The CDR3 reads CASSQEASGIYEQYF. The CDR3 DNA reads as TGTGCCAGCAGCCAAGAGGCTAGCGGGATCTACGAGCAGTACTTC.

V gene TRBV20-1 combines with J gene TRBJ2-1, with TRBD2 identical over 13 bases. Per the germline V gene, CDR1 is DFQATT and CDR2 is SNEGSKA (reference sequence). The junction had 9 bases not matched to a gene; V was cut back by 5 bases and J by 8 bases. The length of the CDR3 is 15 residues. CDR3 loop: CSAPRTSGRGDEQFF. In DNA form, the CDR3 reads TGCAGTGCTCCACGGACTAGCGGGAGAGGCGATGAGCAGTTCTTC.

The genes are TRBV7-2 and TRBJ2-1, with D uncertain. The germline gives CDR1 SGHTA, CDR2 FQGNSA. CDR3 length equals 17 residues. Trimming took off 5 bases at V and 3 bases at J, with 20 bases between the two ends. Here the CDR3 DNA reads TGTGCCAGCAGCCCACGACAAACGGCCTCCATCTACAATGAGCAGTTCTTC. It codes for CASSPRQTASIYNEQFF.

The CDR3: CSVGGPLLGNEQFF. The CDR3 coding sequence is TGCAGCGTTGGGGGACCCCTTTTGGGCAATGAGCAGTTCTTC. This sequence joins TRBV29-1 and TRBJ2-1; either TRBD1 or TRBD2 may supply D (5 bases each). The germline V gene encodes CDR1 SQVTM and CDR2 ANQGSEA. V was cut by 4 bases and J by 6 bases, with 16 bases left in between. This CDR3 is built from 14 residues.

This chain joins TRBV6-2 or TRBV6-3 and TRBJ2-7; D may be TRBD1 or TRBD2 (5 bases each). Trimming removed 5 bases at V and 2 bases at J, with 16 bases between. The CDR3 runs to 15 residues. In germline, CDR1 is MNHEY, CDR2 SVGEGT. The CDR3 protein is CASSAAGTATYEQYF. CDR3 coding DNA: TGTGCCAGCAGTGCCGCCGGGACGGCCACCTACGAGCAGTACTTC.

This chain joins TRBV25-1 and TRBJ2-7, with D unresolved. Germline V lookup: CDR1 MGHDK, CDR2 SYGVNS. V was trimmed by 3 bases and J by 3 bases, leaving 6 bases between them. The CDR3 sequence is 12 residues long. The CDR3 sequence is CASSDRLYEQYF. Written as DNA, the CDR3 is TGTGCCAGCAGTGACAGACTCTACGAGCAGTACTTC.

This clonotype was detected once. The CDR3 is CASSLAVSTGGVGYTF. The CDR3 nucleotides are TGCGCCAGCAGCTTGGCGGTCTCGACAGGGGGCGTTGGCTACACCTTC. The chain is built from TRBV5-1 and TRBJ1-2; TRBD1 matches at 10 bases. The CDR3 contains 16 residues. Germline V gene lookup returns CDR1 SGHRS and CDR2 YFSETQ. J gave up 7 bases and V 0 bases, and 9 bases lay outside the gene matches.

The V and J genes are TRBV6-6 and TRBJ1-2; D is undetermined. Trimming left V 6 bases short and J 1 base short, with 12 bases between. CDR1 MNHNY and CDR2 SVGAGI come from the germline V gene (reference sequence). The CDR3 loop spans 14 amino acids. In DNA, the CDR3 is TGTGCCAGCAGCTACGGCACCGGTAACTATGGCTACACCTTC. Amino acids: CASSYGTGNYGYTF.

This chain links TRBV20-1 with TRBJ1-1, with unresolved D. The length of the CDR3 is 15 residues. The germline V gene encodes CDR1 DFQATT and CDR2 SNEGSKA (reference sequence). The V end lost 1 base, the J end lost 0 bases, and 12 bases lay between the germline ends. Written as DNA, the CDR3 is TGCAGTGCTAGAGTGGGTAACGGGGTGAACACTGAAGCTTTCTTT. This sequence encodes CSARVGNGVNTEAFF.

This clonotype was seen a few times. This sequence joins TRBV15 and TRBJ2-7; 7 bases match TRBD1. Looked up from germline, CDR1 is LNHNV and CDR2 is YYDKDF (reference sequence). This CDR3 region has 15 residues. J lost 2 bases, V lost 0 bases, and 4 bases had no gene match. The CDR3: CATSRETGRTYEQYF. As DNA, the CDR3 is TGTGCCACCAGCAGAGAGACAGGGCGTACCTACGAGCAGTACTTC. Complete variable domain (other parts from reference TRBV15 and TRBJ2-7): DAMVIQNPRYQVTQFGKPVTLSCSQTLNHNVMYWYQQKSSQAPKLLFHYYDKDFNNEADTPDNFQSRRPNTSFCFLDIRSPGLGDTAMYLCATSRETGRTYEQYFGPGTRLTVT.

The chain combines TRBV20-1 with TRBJ2-6, with D hard to call. Trimming pared 7 bases from V and 1 base from J, leaving 11 bases between. This CDR3 comprises 14 residues. Germline V gives CDR1 DFQATT, CDR2 SNEGSKA (reference sequence). The CDR3 nucleotides read TGCAGTGGAATGCAAGGATCTGGGGCCAACGTCCTGACTTTC. This codes for CSGMQGSGANVLTF.

This clonotype has only a few counts. The rearrangement links TRBV10-3 to TRBJ2-5; D not certain. CDR3 length: 12 residues. The germline gives CDR1 ENHRY, CDR2 SYGVKD. V lost 5 bases, J lost 5 bases, and 9 bases lay in between. CDR3 sequence reads: CAISRGEETQYF. The CDR3 nucleotides read TGTGCCATCAGTAGAGGCGAGGAGACCCAGTACTTC.

This clonotype has only a few counts. The chain carries TRBV10-3 and TRBJ2-7; the D gene could be TRBD1 or TRBD2 (6 bases each). There are 14 residues in the CDR3. Trimming pared 11 bases from V and 2 bases from J, leaving 19 bases between. The germline V gene has CDR1 ENHRY and CDR2 SYGVKD. The CDR3 loop reads CASGRGQGTYEQYF. Written as DNA, the CDR3 is TGTGCCTCCGGTCGGGGGCAGGGGACCTACGAGCAGTACTTC.